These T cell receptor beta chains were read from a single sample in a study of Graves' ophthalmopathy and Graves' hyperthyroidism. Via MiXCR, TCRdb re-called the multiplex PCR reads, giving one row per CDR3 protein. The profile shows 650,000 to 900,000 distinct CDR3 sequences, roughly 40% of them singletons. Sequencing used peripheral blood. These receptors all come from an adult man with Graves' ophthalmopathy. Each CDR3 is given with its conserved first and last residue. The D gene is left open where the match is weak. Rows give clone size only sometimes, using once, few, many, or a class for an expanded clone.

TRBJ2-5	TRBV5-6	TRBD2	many	CASSLRAGGRETQYF	TGTGCCAGCAGCCTTAGAGCGGGAGGTCGGGAGACCCAGTACTTC
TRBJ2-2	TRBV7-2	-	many	CASRSSRNTGELFF	TGTGCCAGCAGATCCAGCCGGAACACCGGGGAGCTGTTTTTT
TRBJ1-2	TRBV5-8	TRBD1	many	CASSYGTGDGYTF	TGTGCCAGCAGCTACGGGACAGGGGATGGCTACACCTTC
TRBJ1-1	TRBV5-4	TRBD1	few	CASSFGDSTSEAFF	TGTGCCAGCAGCTTTGGGGACAGTACCTCTGAAGCTTTCTTT
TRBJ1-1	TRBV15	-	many	CATSSYRENTEAFF	TGTGCCACCAGCAGTTACCGGGAGAACACTGAAGCTTTCTTT
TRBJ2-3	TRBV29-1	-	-	CSVMYTDTQYF	TGCAGCGTCATGTACACAGATACGCAGTATTTT
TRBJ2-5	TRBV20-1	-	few	CSAEKIGEQETQYF	TGCAGTGCAGAAAAGATCGGAGAGCAGGAGACCCAGTACTTC
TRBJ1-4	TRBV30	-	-	CAWSARGKNEKLFF	TGTGCCTGGAGTGCCCGGGGGAAGAATGAAAAACTGTTTTTC
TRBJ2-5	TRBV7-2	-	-	CASSLIRQETQYF	TGTGCCAGCAGCTTAATCCGTCAAGAGACCCAGTACTTC
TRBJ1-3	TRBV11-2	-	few	CASRQIESSGNTIYF	TGTGCCAGCAGACAAATCGAGAGCTCTGGAAACACCATATATTTT
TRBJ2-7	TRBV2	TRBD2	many	CASSPEREIDEQYF	TGTGCCAGCAGTCCGGAGCGGGAGATCGACGAGCAGTACTTC
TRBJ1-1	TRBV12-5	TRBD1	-	CASGLVHPGQKNTEAFF	TGTGCTAGTGGTTTGGTCCACCCGGGACAGAAGAACACTGAAGCTTTCTTT
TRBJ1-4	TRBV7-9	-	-	CASSFSPGTNEKLFF	TGTGCCAGCAGCTTCTCCCCCGGAACTAATGAAAAACTGTTTTTT
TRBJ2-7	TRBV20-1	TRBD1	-	CSARDPGQGASEQYF	TGCAGTGCTAGAGATCCGGGACAGGGGGCGAGCGAGCAGTACTTC
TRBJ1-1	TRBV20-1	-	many	CSAPLGPTAEAFF	TGCAGTGCCCCTCTTGGGCCTACGGCTGAAGCTTTCTTT